This T cell receptor beta chain is drawn from a study of T cells in Graves' hyperthyroidism and ophthalmopathy. Trimming shortened V by 0 bases and J by 8 bases, and 13 bases separated the two germline ends. Germline values: CDR1 MGHRA, CDR2 YSYEKL. The CDR3 consists of 14 residues. RNA transcripts gave rise to amplified TCR beta CDR3 regions. Researchers ran a first-round RT-PCR on the TCR CDR3 using the HTBI primer set. TCRdb redid the calling of the multiplex PCR reads with MiXCR, one entry per CDR3 protein. This table has about 640,000 distinct CDR3 sequences, roughly 20% appearing once. Sequenced sample: blood. The receptor was isolated from a man aged 25-40 years with Graves' ophthalmopathy. The rearrangement joins TRBV4-1 to TRBJ1-2, with D possibly TRBD1 on 6 matching bases. The DNA of the CDR3 is TGCGCCAGCAGCCAAGAGACGGGACATGCCGGCTACACCTTC. It encodes CASSQETGHAGYTF.